Presented here are 13 T cell receptor beta chains from one specimen sequenced in a study of spatial heterogeneity in lung cancer. Time point here: sample taken at primary tumor resection. A single record per CDR3 protein comes from TCRdb applying MiXCR to the 5' RACE reads. The sample has around 92,000 distinct CDR3 sequences; more than 10% are singletons. The sequencing here drew on PBMCs, taken at surgery. The receptors were gathered from a male donor with early-stage non-small cell lung cancer.

This chain uses TRBV20-1 with TRBJ2-1; D remains unclear. The CDR3 spans 14 residues. CDR1 and CDR2 (germline): DFQATT, SNEGSKA (reference sequence). Deletions cut 3 bases from V and 8 bases from J, with 17 bases between. CDR3 sequence: CSASKNYRIDEQFF. In nucleotides, the CDR3 is TGCAGTGCTAGTAAGAATTACCGAATTGATGAGCAGTTCTTC.

This clonotype was seen repeatedly, ten times or more. This rearrangement joins TRBV6-5 to TRBJ2-1, with D possibly TRBD2 on 6 matching bases. This CDR3 contains 14 residues. CDR1 is MNHEY and CDR2 is SVGAGI in the germline V gene. The ends were cut back, 10 bases at V and 9 bases at J, with 22 bases in the middle. The DNA of the CDR3 is TGTGCCACCTACGTCGGGGGTACCCTCGGTGAGCAGTTCTTC. Its protein is CATYVGGTLGEQFF.

This clonotype was seen a few times. This chain connects TRBV5-8 to TRBJ1-4; D is undetermined. V lost 4 bases and J lost 8, with 24 bases in between. The CDR3 consists of 17 residues. Per germline, CDR1 SGHTS and CDR2 YDEGEE. CDR3 sequence (DNA): TGTGCCAGCAGCCTCGCTGTAGGACCCAATCGAGACGAAAAACTGTTTTTT. Amino acids: CASSLAVGPNRDEKLFF.

This chain joins TRBV7-2 and TRBJ1-6; weak D call: TRBD1 (6 bases). V lost 0 bases to trimming and J lost 8 bases, with 14 bases between them. The CDR3 sequence is 16 residues long. Looked up from germline, CDR1 is SGHTA and CDR2 is FQGNSA. Written as DNA, the CDR3 is TGTGCCAGCAGCTTAGCGGCCAGGGGCGGGTATTCACCCCTCCACTTT. Amino acid sequence: CASSLAARGGYSPLHF. The whole variable domain, remainder taken from reference TRBV7-2 and TRBJ1-6, is GAGVSQSPSNKVTEKGKDVELRCDPISGHTALYWYRQSLGQGLEFLIYFQGNSAPDKSGLPSDRFSAERTGGSVSTLTIQRTQQEDSAVYLCASSLAARGGYSPLHFGNGTRLTVT.

In this sample, this clonotype turned up many times. The genes are TRBV20-1 and TRBJ2-3, with 8 bases that match TRBD2. The germline V gene has CDR1 DFQATT and CDR2 SNEGSKA (reference sequence). The CDR3 spans 14 residues. The trim removed 6 bases at V and 3 bases at J, leaving 8 bases unmatched. The CDR3 loop reads CSARGLGQTDTQYF. Written as DNA, the CDR3 is TGCAGTGCCAGGGGACTAGGGCAAACAGATACGCAGTATTTT.

This clonotype showed up many times. The chain combines TRBV7-8 with TRBJ2-4; the match to TRBD1 covers 8 bases. CDR1 and CDR2 (germline): SGHVS, FQNEAQ. The V gene end was trimmed by 3 bases and the J gene end by 2 bases; junction bases not matched to a gene: 9. This CDR3 region has 17 residues. The CDR3 DNA reads as TGTGCCAGCAGCTTCGGACAGGGCGTACTAACCAAAAACATTCAGTACTTC. Translating it yields CASSFGQGVLTKNIQYF.

This clonotype was counted a few times. The chain couples TRBV27 to TRBJ2-5; the match to TRBD1 covers 9 bases. The CDR3 contains 16 residues. Germline-derived CDR1 and CDR2 are MNHEY and SMNVEV (reference sequence). V lost 6 bases, J lost 4 bases, and 12 bases stayed unmatched. The CDR3 DNA reads as TGTGCCAGCAGCAACACCTTCAAGGACAGGGGAGAGACCCAGTACTTC. Translated: CASSNTFKDRGETQYF.

Notes on this clonotype: A much bigger clone sits one base away, suggesting this may be a read error. The chain combines TRBV4-2 with TRBJ2-1; unclear D gene. This CDR3 is 14 amino acids long. CDR1 is LGHNA, CDR2 YNFKEQ, per germline. Written as DNA, the CDR3 is TGTGCCAGCAGCCAAGACTTCCGTTCCAATGAGCAGTTGTTC. It is translated as CASSQDFRSNEQLF.

The chain links TRBV7-9 to TRBJ2-2; 10 positions agree with TRBD1. The germline CDR1 and CDR2 sequences are SEHNR and FQNEAQ (reference sequence). Germline trimming cut 6 bases from V and 4 bases from J; bases unmatched to any gene: 8. The CDR3 has 16 amino acids. DNA of the CDR3: TGTGCCAGCAGAACCGACAGGGGGCCGGGCACCGGGGAGCTGTTTTTT. It codes for CASRTDRGPGTGELFF.

The table lists this clonotype with a few counts. V and J are TRBV4-2 and TRBJ2-3; tentatively, D is TRBD1 or TRBD2 (5 bases each). The CDR3 has 12 residues. Trimming cost V 4 bases and J 10 bases, with 12 bases left between them. Germline V gene lookup returns CDR1 LGHNA and CDR2 YNFKEQ. CDR3 bases: TGTGCCAGCAGCCTGGGGACCGGGGCGCAGTATTTT. Translating gives CASSLGTGAQYF.

This clonotype was seen at least ten times. This rearrangement joins TRBV29-1 to TRBJ2-5; perhaps TRBD2 as D (6 bases). V gave up 6 bases and J gave up 4 bases, with 12 bases separating them. This CDR3 region has 12 residues. CDR1 is SQVTM and CDR2 is ANQGSEA in the germline V gene. CDR3 sequence (DNA): TGCAGCGTGAGACTAGTTCGAGAGACCCAGTACTTC. Protein sequence: CSVRLVRETQYF.

This clonotype showed up many times. The chain joins TRBV6-2 or TRBV6-3 to TRBJ1-1; possibly TRBD1 for D (6 bases). Germline lookup yields CDR1 MNHEY and CDR2 SVGEGT. There are 12 residues in the CDR3. Trimming shortened V by 6 bases and J by 4 bases, and 9 bases separated the two germline ends. The chain's CDR3 is CASRQGFTEAFF. The CDR3 DNA is TGTGCCAGCAGGCAGGGGTTCACTGAAGCTTTCTTT.

This chain joins TRBV12-3 or TRBV12-4 and TRBJ2-2; 8 bases match TRBD2. Trimming cost V 3 bases and J 3 bases; bases outside gene matches: 6. This CDR3 has 16 amino acids. CDR3 DNA: TGTGCCAGCAGTTTTCGAGCGGGAGTGGACACCGGGGAGCTGTTTTTT. Translating gives CASSFRAGVDTGELFF.